This T cell receptor (beta chain) appears in the sequencing data of a study of cytomegalovirus exposure and HLA in healthy donors. Vbeta (60) and Jbeta (13) primers were used in the PCR. TCRdb keeps only in-frame clones here, not all; method: immunoSEQ multiplex PCR. Of more than 200,000 clones in the sample, 60% to 85% were seen once. Healthy donors of bone marrow made up the group. The CDR3 has 14 residues. Germline trimming cut 4 bases from V and 1 base from J; bases unmatched to any gene: 4. The germline gives CDR1 SGHRS, CDR2 YFSETQ. The source of this sequence is a man aged 40-50 years in good health and CMV-seronegative. What was sequenced was PBMCs. The chain recombines TRBV5-1 with TRBJ2-5, with 7 bases lining up with TRBD1. The CDR3 reads CASSQGQPQETQYF. The CDR3 DNA is TGCGCCAGCAGCCAGGGACAGCCCCAAGAGACCCAGTACTTC.